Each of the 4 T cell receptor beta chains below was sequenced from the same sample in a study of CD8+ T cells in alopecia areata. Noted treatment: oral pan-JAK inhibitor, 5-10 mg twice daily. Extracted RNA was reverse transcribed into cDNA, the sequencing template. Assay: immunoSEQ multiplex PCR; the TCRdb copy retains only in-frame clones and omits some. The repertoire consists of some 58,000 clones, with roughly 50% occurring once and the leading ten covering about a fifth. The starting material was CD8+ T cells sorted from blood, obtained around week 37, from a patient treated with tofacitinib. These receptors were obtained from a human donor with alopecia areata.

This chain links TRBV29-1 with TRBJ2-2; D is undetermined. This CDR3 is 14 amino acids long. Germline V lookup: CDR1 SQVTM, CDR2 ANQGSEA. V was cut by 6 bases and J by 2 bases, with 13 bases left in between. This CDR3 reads CSVSLGGNTGELFF. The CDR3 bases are TGCAGCGTATCCCTAGGCGGAAACACCGGGGAGCTGTTTTTT.

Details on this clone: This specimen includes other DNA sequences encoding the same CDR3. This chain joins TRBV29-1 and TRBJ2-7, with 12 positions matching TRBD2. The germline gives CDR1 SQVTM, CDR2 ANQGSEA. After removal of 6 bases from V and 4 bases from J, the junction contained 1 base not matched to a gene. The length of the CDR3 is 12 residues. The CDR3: CSVLAGGYEQYF. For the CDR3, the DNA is TGCAGCGTCCTAGCGGGAGGGTACGAGCAGTACTTC.

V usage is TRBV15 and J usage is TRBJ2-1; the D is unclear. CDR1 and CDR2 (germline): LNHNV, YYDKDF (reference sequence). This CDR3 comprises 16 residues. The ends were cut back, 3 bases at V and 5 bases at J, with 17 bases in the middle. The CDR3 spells CATSRTLPTPHNEQFF. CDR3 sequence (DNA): TGTGCCACCAGCAGGACCCTTCCCACACCCCACAATGAGCAGTTCTTC.

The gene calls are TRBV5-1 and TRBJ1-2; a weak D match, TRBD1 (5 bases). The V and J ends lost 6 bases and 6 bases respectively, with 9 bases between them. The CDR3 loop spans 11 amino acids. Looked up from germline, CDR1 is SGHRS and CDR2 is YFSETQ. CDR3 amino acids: CASTLGDGYTF. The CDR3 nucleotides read TGCGCCAGCACCCTGGGGGATGGCTACACCTTC.